What follows are 32 T cell receptor beta chains derived from one specimen sequenced in a study of cytomegalovirus exposure and HLA in healthy donors. Use of 60 Vbeta and 13 Jbeta primers characterized the PCR. Here immunoSEQ multiplex PCR was the method, and the copy in TCRdb shows in-frame clones only, minus some. The sample records approximately 110,000 clones, about 81% being singletons. The sample taken for sequencing was PBMCs. Receptors originate from a woman aged 25-40 years in good health and CMV-seronegative.

The V and J genes are TRBV6-1 and TRBJ1-6; a possible D gene is TRBD1 (6 bases). V lost 1 base, J lost 10 bases, and 14 bases lay in between. Germline loops: CDR1 MNHNS, CDR2 SASEGT. This CDR3 has 15 amino acids. The chain's CDR3 is CASSEVLGANSPLHF. CDR3 coding DNA: TGTGCCAGCAGTGAAGTTCTGGGGGCAAACTCACCCCTCCACTTT.

The chain links TRBV7-8 to TRBJ2-7; D possibly corresponds to TRBD2 (5 bases). The CDR3 sequence is 14 residues long. Germline V lookup: CDR1 SGHVS, CDR2 FQNEAQ. V was shortened by 0 bases and J by 4 bases, with 10 bases between the two germline ends. This chain's CDR3 is CASSLAGSMYEQYF. Here the CDR3 DNA reads TGTGCCAGCAGCTTAGCGGGGAGTATGTACGAGCAGTACTTC.

This rearrangement joins TRBV4-3 to TRBJ2-3; 9 nucleotides match TRBD2. Germline V gene data show CDR1 as LGHNA and CDR2 as YSLEER. The trim removed 1 base at V and 2 bases at J, leaving 13 bases unmatched. CDR3 length: 19 residues. In nucleotides, the CDR3 is TGCGCCAGCAGCCAAGGTAGTCTAGCGGGGACGGGATCCACAGATACGCAGTATTTT. Its protein is CASSQGSLAGTGSTDTQYF.

The rearrangement joins TRBV6-1 to TRBJ2-7, with D possibly TRBD2 on 5 matching bases. Trimming stripped 0 bases from V and 4 bases from J, with 13 bases between. Germline CDR1 reads MNHNS; CDR2 reads SASEGT. The CDR3 spans 15 residues. CDR3 in DNA: TGTGCCAGCAGTGAAGCCTCGGGGTTTGGTTACGAGCAGTACTTC. This sequence encodes CASSEASGFGYEQYF.

This chain joins TRBV19 and TRBJ2-2; 8 bases are shared with TRBD1. The V gene's germline CDR1 is LNHDA and CDR2 SQIVND (reference sequence). There are 16 residues in the CDR3. After removal of 4 bases from V and 6 bases from J, the junction contained 10 bases not matched to a gene. Here the CDR3 DNA reads TGTGCCAGTAGTACCCACAGGGGGAGTGAATCCGGGGAGCTGTTTTTT. Amino acids: CASSTHRGSESGELFF.

V usage is TRBV9 and J usage is TRBJ1-1; a weak D match, TRBD1 (6 bases). Germline CDR1 and CDR2: SGDLS and YYNGEE. The CDR3 spans 14 residues. Trimming shortened V by 4 bases and J by 1 base, and 11 bases separated the two germline ends. CDR3 in amino acids: CASSLADRNTEAFF. The CDR3 nucleotides read TGTGCCAGCAGCTTAGCGGACAGGAACACTGAAGCTTTCTTT.

The chain couples TRBV11-2 to TRBJ2-7; D possibly corresponds to TRBD2 (5 bases). Trimming took off 3 bases at V and 0 bases at J, with 21 bases between the two ends. The V gene's germline CDR1 is SGHAT and CDR2 FQNNGV. CDR3 length: 18 amino acids. The CDR3 is CASSFRVASSALSYEQYF. CDR3 nucleotides: TGTGCCAGCAGCTTTCGCGTTGCCAGTAGCGCTCTCTCCTACGAGCAGTACTTC.

The rearrangement links TRBV2 to TRBJ2-2; D is uncertain. Trimming took 4 bases from V and 6 from J, leaving 21 bases between them. There are 17 residues in the CDR3. CDR1 and CDR2 from the germline V gene are SNHLY and FYNNEI. DNA of the CDR3: TGTGCCAGCAGTGGCTCGAGAGGAGAATCATACGCCGGGGAGCTGTTTTTT. Translating it yields CASSGSRGESYAGELFF. Based on the CDR3 plus reference TRBV2 and TRBJ2-2, the full variable domain is EPEVTQTPSHQVTQMGQEVILRCVPISNHLYFYWYRQILGQKVEFLVSFYNNEISEKSEIFDDQFSVERPDGSNFTLKIRSTKLEDSAMYFCASSGSRGESYAGELFFGEGSRLTVL.

The gene calls are TRBV11-3 and TRBJ2-7; no firm D call. This CDR3 comprises 14 residues. The germline V gene encodes CDR1 SGHNT and CDR2 YENEEA. V was trimmed by 4 bases and J by 1 base, leaving 11 bases between them. CDR3 sequence reads: CASSSGGASYEQYF. The CDR3 DNA follows: TGTGCCAGCAGCTCCGGTGGTGCTTCCTACGAGCAGTACTTC.

The chain combines TRBV6-1 with TRBJ1-6; the D gene is possibly TRBD1 (6 bases). The V gene lost 7 bases and the J gene lost 10 bases, with 11 bases spanning the gap. The CDR3 sequence is 12 residues long. Germline CDR1 MNHNS, CDR2 SASEGT. CDR3: CASTPGVSPLHF. The CDR3 region has the DNA TGTGCCAGCACCCCAGGGGTGTCACCCCTCCACTTT.

This clone was seen only a few times. This chain connects TRBV14 to TRBJ2-7, with D possibly being TRBD2 (6 bases). Trimming removed 1 base at V and 7 bases at J, with 14 bases between. The germline V gene has CDR1 SGHDN and CDR2 FVKESK. The CDR3 is 14 amino acids. The CDR3 DNA is TGTGCCAGCAGCCAAGGCGGGGCAGGGATGGAGCAGTACTTC. It encodes CASSQGGAGMEQYF.

The sample holds a few counts of this clone. V and J are TRBV11-3 and TRBJ1-1; D unclear. The CDR3 is 13 residues long. V lost 2 bases and J lost 2, with 6 bases in between. In germline, CDR1 is SGHNT, CDR2 YENEEA. CDR3 residues: CASSLRENTEAFF. In DNA, the CDR3 is TGTGCCAGCAGCTTAAGAGAAAACACTGAAGCTTTCTTT.

This clone has a handful of counts. V usage is TRBV7-2 and J usage is TRBJ2-5; D unclear. The CDR3 length is 15 residues. The germline CDR1 and CDR2 sequences are SGHTA and FQGNSA. Trimming took 0 bases from V and 1 from J, leaving 9 bases between them. The CDR3 spells CASSLALSGQETQYF. CDR3 bases: TGTGCCAGCAGCTTAGCGCTCTCAGGCCAAGAGACCCAGTACTTC.

V gene TRBV11-3 combines with J gene TRBJ2-5; perhaps TRBD1 as D (6 bases). V lost 1 base, J lost 4 bases, and 7 bases lay in between. Germline-derived CDR1 and CDR2 are SGHNT and YENEEA. The CDR3 runs 13 residues. The DNA for the CDR3 is TGTGCCAGCAGCTTAGCAGGGGTAGAGACCCAGTACTTC. It yields the protein CASSLAGVETQYF.

CDR3 protein: CASSLGAQGPTSNQPQHF. The CDR3 coding sequence is TGCGCCAGCAGCTTGGGGGCCCAGGGGCCGACGAGCAATCAGCCCCAGCATTTT. This rearrangement joins TRBV5-1 to TRBJ1-5; tentatively, D is TRBD1 (6 bases). Trimming left V 0 bases short and J 1 base short, with 17 bases between. The CDR3 is 18 residues long. CDR1 and CDR2 from the germline V gene are SGHRS and YFSETQ. Supplemented by reference TRBV5-1 and TRBJ1-5, the full variable domain reads KAGVTQTPRYLIKTRGQQVTLSCSPISGHRSVSWYQQTPGQGLQFLFEYFSETQRNKGNFPGRFSGRQFSNSRSEMNVSTLELGDSALYLCASSLGAQGPTSNQPQHFGDGTRLSIL.

This sequence joins TRBV19 and TRBJ1-1; D uncertain. Trimming stripped 7 bases from V and 0 bases from J, with 9 bases between. Germline CDR1 is LNHDA and CDR2 is SQIVND (reference sequence). The CDR3 runs 13 residues. CDR3 nucleotides: TGTGCCAGTATTGGCAGGTTGAACACTGAAGCTTTCTTT. Translation: CASIGRLNTEAFF.

The chain combines TRBV5-1 with TRBJ1-2, with a tentative D call TRBD1 (6 bases). V dropped 2 bases and J dropped 6 bases, with 23 bases sitting between them. In germline, CDR1 is SGHRS, CDR2 YFSETQ. The CDR3 is made up of 17 amino acids. CDR3 region: CASSFSPVAGEGDGYTF. For the CDR3, the DNA is TGCGCCAGCAGCTTCTCCCCCGTTGCAGGGGAGGGGGATGGCTACACCTTC.

This clone was recorded only once. This chain joins TRBV7-6 and TRBJ2-7; perhaps TRBD2 as D (5 bases). Germline V gives CDR1 SGHVS, CDR2 FNYEAQ. The CDR3 consists of 14 residues. V was clipped by 5 bases and J by 3 bases, with 14 bases between them. The CDR3 here is CASSEDGVVYEQYF. CDR3 sequence (DNA): TGTGCCAGCAGCGAAGACGGGGTGGTCTACGAGCAGTACTTC. Drawing the rest from reference TRBV7-6 and TRBJ2-7, the complete variable domain is GAGVSQSPRYKVTKRGQDVALRCDPISGHVSLYWYRQALGQGPEFLTYFNYEAQQDKSGLPNDRFSAERPEGSISTLTIQRTEQRDSAMYRCASSEDGVVYEQYFGPGTRLTVT.

J is TRBJ2-7 and V is TRBV7-2, with 11 bases lining up with TRBD2. From germline, CDR1 is SGHTA and CDR2 FQGNSA. Trimming at V came to 4 bases and at J to 3 bases, leaving 2 bases not matched to a gene. This CDR3 has 14 amino acids. The CDR3 coding sequence is TGTGCCAGCAGCTCTGGACTAGCGGGCTACGAGCAGTACTTC. It yields the protein CASSSGLAGYEQYF.

This chain joins TRBV21-1 and TRBJ1-3; the D call of TRBD1 is as the table states it, not checked on the DNA. TRBV21-1 is flagged as a pseudogene. The CDR3 contains 13 residues. The CDR3 DNA is TGTGCCAGCAGCAAGGGGCGAGGAGACACCATATATTTT. This sequence encodes CASSKGRGDTIYF.

Comments on this clone: Distinct nucleotide sequences in the sample also encode this CDR3. This chain joins TRBV27 and TRBJ2-7; 8 nucleotides align to TRBD1. Unmatched junction bases numbered 9, after V lost 2 bases and J lost 3 bases. Germline lookup yields CDR1 MNHEY and CDR2 SMNVEV (reference sequence). This CDR3 comprises 16 residues. The CDR3 region has the DNA TGTGCCAGCAGTTTAAAACTGGACAGGGCCCTCTACGAGCAGTACTTC. This sequence encodes CASSLKLDRALYEQYF.

The V and J genes are TRBV7-8 and TRBJ2-7; a possible D gene is TRBD2 (7 bases). The CDR3 sequence is 15 residues long. Germline CDR1 and CDR2: SGHVS and FQNEAQ. V shed 3 bases and J shed 7 bases, with 19 bases lying between them. CDR3 sequence reads: CASSLEGGRLREQYF. The CDR3 region has the DNA TGTGCCAGCAGCTTGGAGGGGGGGCGCTTACGGGAGCAGTACTTC. The entire variable domain, with the rest obtained from reference TRBV7-8 and TRBJ2-7, is as follows: GAGVSQSPRYKVAKRGQDVALRCDPISGHVSLFWYQQALGQGPEFLTYFQNEAQLDKSGLPSDRFFAERPEGSVSTLKIQRTQQEDSAVYLCASSLEGGRLREQYFGPGTRLTVT.

The chain is built from TRBV19 and TRBJ2-4, with TRBD2 matching over 9 bases. The germline CDR1 and CDR2 sequences are LNHDA and SQIVND (reference sequence). This CDR3 spans 15 amino acids. V gave up 7 bases and J gave up 4 bases; unmatched junction bases: 8. The CDR3 spells CASNWASGTKNIQYF. Written as DNA, the CDR3 is TGTGCCAGTAATTGGGCTAGCGGGACAAAAAACATTCAGTACTTC.

This chain connects TRBV6-5 to TRBJ1-3; perhaps TRBD1 as D (6 bases). The CDR3 has 15 residues. Germline V gene data show CDR1 as MNHEY and CDR2 as SVGAGI. Trimming shortened V by 6 bases and J by 3 bases, and 15 bases separated the two germline ends. The CDR3 loop reads CASRTGPDVGNTIYF. The CDR3 DNA follows: TGTGCCAGCAGGACAGGTCCAGACGTTGGAAACACCATATATTTT.

The chain combines TRBV6-6 with TRBJ2-7; TRBD1 is a possible D gene (6 bases). This CDR3 is 13 amino acids long. V was trimmed by 4 bases and J by 2 bases, leaving 9 bases between them. Germline CDR1 MNHNY, CDR2 SVGAGI (reference sequence). The CDR3 coding sequence is TGTGCCAGCAGTTGGGACAAGACCTACGAGCAGTACTTC. Its protein is CASSWDKTYEQYF.

This chain joins TRBV7-8 and TRBJ2-7; the match to TRBD2 covers 7 bases. The V gene's germline CDR1 is SGHVS and CDR2 FQNEAQ. This CDR3 region has 13 residues. V trimming: 5 bases; J trimming: 3 bases; junction bases outside the gene matches: 4. The CDR3 DNA sequence: TGTGCCAGCAGCCGGACTAGGGACTACGAGCAGTACTTC. This encodes CASSRTRDYEQYF.

This chain connects TRBV29-1 to TRBJ1-1; 11 bases fit TRBD1. The CDR3 is 11 amino acids. Per the germline V gene, CDR1 is SQVTM and CDR2 is ANQGSEA. V was pared by 7 bases and J by 10 bases, with 5 bases of the junction left unmatched. The CDR3 here is CSDLDRGRAFF. The CDR3 DNA is TGCAGCGACCTGGACAGGGGGCGAGCTTTCTTT. Together with reference TRBV29-1 and TRBJ1-1, the CDR3 gives the full variable domain: SAVISQKPSRDICQRGTSLTIQCQVDSQVTMMFWYRQQPGQSLTLIATANQGSEATYESGFVIDKFPISRPNLTFSTLTVSNMSPEDSSIYLCSDLDRGRAFFGQGTRLTVV.

The V gene is TRBV5-1, the J gene TRBJ1-4, with unresolved D. Germline V gene lookup returns CDR1 SGHRS and CDR2 YFSETQ. V was cut by 4 bases and J by 3 bases, with 13 bases left in between. This CDR3 region has 15 residues. Here the CDR3 reads CASSINPSANEKLFF. CDR3 coding DNA: TGCGCCAGCAGCATCAATCCATCAGCTAATGAAAAACTGTTTTTT.

The sample holds a few counts of this clone. The chain joins TRBV7-2 to TRBJ1-3, with 7 nucleotides matching TRBD1. Trimming took 1 base from V and 4 from J; bases not matched to a gene: 4. Germline assignment: CDR1 SGHTA and CDR2 FQGNSA. There are 15 residues in the CDR3. DNA for the CDR3: TGTGCCAGCAGCTTAGAGGGGACAGTGGGAAACACCATATATTTT. It specifies CASSLEGTVGNTIYF.

This rearrangement joins TRBV5-6 to TRBJ2-1; D call uncertain. V was shortened by 2 bases and J by 5 bases, with 8 bases between the two germline ends. The CDR3 has 13 amino acids. The germline V gene has CDR1 SGHDT and CDR2 YYEEEE. The chain's CDR3 is CASSFDNDNEQFF. The CDR3 DNA sequence: TGTGCCAGCAGCTTCGACAACGACAATGAGCAGTTCTTC.

The chain recombines TRBV10-3 with TRBJ2-3; 8 nucleotides agree with TRBD2. Germline V lookup: CDR1 ENHRY, CDR2 SYGVKD. CDR3 length equals 11 residues. Trimming removed 8 bases from V and 6 bases from J; junction bases left unmatched: 1. The CDR3 DNA is TGTGCCATCCGGGGGGGGGATACGCAGTATTTT. Translated, it gives CAIRGGDTQYF.

This chain connects TRBV7-3 to TRBJ2-5, with D possibly TRBD2 on 6 matching bases. Germline V gene sequence: CDR1 SGHTA, CDR2 FQGTGA. Trimming stripped 2 bases from V and 4 bases from J, with 8 bases between. The CDR3 length is 13 residues. Written as DNA, the CDR3 is TGTGCCAGCAGCTTAGGGACTGCAGAGACCCAGTACTTC. This encodes CASSLGTAETQYF.